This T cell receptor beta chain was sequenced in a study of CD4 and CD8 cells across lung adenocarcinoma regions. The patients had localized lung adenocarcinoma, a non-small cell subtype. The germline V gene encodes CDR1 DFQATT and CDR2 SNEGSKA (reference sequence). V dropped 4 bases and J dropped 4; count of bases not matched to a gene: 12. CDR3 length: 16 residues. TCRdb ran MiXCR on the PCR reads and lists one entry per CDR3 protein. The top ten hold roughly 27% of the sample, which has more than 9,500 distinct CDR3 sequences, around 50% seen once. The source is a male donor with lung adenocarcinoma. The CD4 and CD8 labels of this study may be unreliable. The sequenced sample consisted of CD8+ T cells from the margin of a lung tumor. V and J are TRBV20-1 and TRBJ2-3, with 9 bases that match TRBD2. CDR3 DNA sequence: TGCAGTGCTACCCCGGTAGCGGGAGTCAAAGCAGATACGCAGTATTTT. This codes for CSATPVAGVKADTQYF.